This T cell receptor (beta chain) was sequenced for a study of shared clonotypes between healthy human individuals. This CDR3 spans 12 amino acids. V was shortened by 4 bases and J by 3 bases, with 4 bases between the two germline ends. Germline lookup yields CDR1 MNHEY and CDR2 SVGAGI. Per sorted-subset replicate PCR, input was about 180 ng DNA, representing 30,000 to 35,000 T cell genomes. Here immunoSEQ multiplex PCR was the method, and the copy in TCRdb shows in-frame clones only, minus some. The sample lists about a million clones, over 75% occurring once. J is TRBJ1-5 and V is TRBV6-5; D not certain. This TCR derives from a man aged 18-30 years in good health. Material for sequencing was memory CD4+ T cells sorted from blood. Subset reported: CD45RA-negative fraction. This CDR3 reads CASSSFNQPQHF. In DNA form, the CDR3 reads TGTGCCAGCAGTTCCTTCAATCAGCCCCAGCATTTT.